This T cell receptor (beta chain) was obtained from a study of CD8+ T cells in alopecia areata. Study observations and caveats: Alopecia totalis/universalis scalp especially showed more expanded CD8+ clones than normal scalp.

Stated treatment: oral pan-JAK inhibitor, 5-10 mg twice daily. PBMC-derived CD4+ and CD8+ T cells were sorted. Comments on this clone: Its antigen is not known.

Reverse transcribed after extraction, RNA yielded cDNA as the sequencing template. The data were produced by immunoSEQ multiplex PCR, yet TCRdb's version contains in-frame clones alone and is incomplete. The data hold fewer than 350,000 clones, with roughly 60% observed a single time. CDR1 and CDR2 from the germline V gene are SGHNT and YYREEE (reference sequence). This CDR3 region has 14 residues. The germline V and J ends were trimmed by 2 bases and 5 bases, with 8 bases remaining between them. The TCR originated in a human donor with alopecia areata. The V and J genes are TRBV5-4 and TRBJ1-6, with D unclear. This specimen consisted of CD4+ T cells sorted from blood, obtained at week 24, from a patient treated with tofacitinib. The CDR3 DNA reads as TGTGCCAGCAGCTTTCAAGGGAATAATTCACCCCTCCACTTT. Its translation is CASSFQGNNSPLHF.